This entry lists 4 T cell receptor beta chains sequenced from one sample in a study of OX40 agonist ivuxolimab in advanced cancers. Measured with immunoSEQ multiplex PCR; TCRdb has only the in-frame clones, and not every one. Among 65,000 to 70,000 clones listed, roughly 80% were seen once. The source was CD4+ or CD8+ T cells sorted from blood, collected in a trial of the OX40 agonist ivuxolimab. The receptor set was obtained from an adult with an advanced solid tumor such as melanoma, head and neck, liver or kidney cancer.

The chain joins TRBV30 to TRBJ2-7, with 10 bases lining up with TRBD2. The junction had 11 bases not matched to a gene; V was cut back by 0 bases and J by 3 bases. This CDR3 is 17 amino acids long. Per the germline V gene, CDR1 is GTSNPN and CDR2 is SVGIG (reference sequence). CDR3 bases: TGTGCCTGGAGTGTACGGCCTAGCGGGAGTAGGGGCTACGAGCAGTACTTC. Its translation is CAWSVRPSGSRGYEQYF.

The chain recombines TRBV7-2 with TRBJ2-2; the D gene is possibly TRBD1 (6 bases). The CDR3 has 15 residues. CDR1 SGHTA and CDR2 FQGNSA come from the germline V gene. CDR3 protein: CAELWGAGDTGELFF. Here the CDR3 DNA reads TGTGCGGAGCTCTGGGGAGCAGGGGACACCGGGGAGCTGTTTTTT.

In its sample, this clone was seen once. The V gene is TRBV7-3, the J gene TRBJ2-2; 9 nucleotides match TRBD1. This CDR3 region has 15 residues. V shed 5 bases and J 5 bases; nucleotides not matched to a gene: 6. Germline CDR1 and CDR2: SGHTA and FQGTGA. CDR3 sequence reads: CASSQDRGGTGELFF. CDR3 in DNA: TGTGCCAGCAGCCAGGACAGGGGAGGAACCGGGGAGCTGTTTTTT.

The rearrangement joins TRBV10-3 to TRBJ2-4, with 9 positions matching TRBD1. Looked up from germline, CDR1 is ENHRY and CDR2 is SYGVKD. The CDR3 runs 19 residues. J gave up 1 base and V 11 bases, and 21 bases lay outside the gene matches. Here the CDR3 reads CAVSAAGTGLPDAKNIQYF. DNA for the CDR3: TGTGCCGTCTCCGCTGCCGGGACAGGGCTCCCCGACGCCAAAAACATTCAGTACTTC.